What follows describes a single T cell receptor beta chain. The data derive from a study of blood T cell repertoires in COVID-19. This table comes from immunoSEQ multiplex PCR, and its TCRdb copy is limited to in-frame clones, with some not included. The table shows 150,000 to 200,000 clones, with about 86% occurring only once. This CDR3 region has 16 residues. Germline-derived CDR1 and CDR2 are LNHNV and YYDKDF (reference sequence). With 0 bases removed from V and 0 bases from J, the gap between germline ends came to 12 bases. The specimen sequenced was peripheral blood. The chain carries TRBV15 and TRBJ2-7; D perhaps matches TRBD2 (6 bases). The origin of this receptor is a woman of 80 years or more with acute or convalescent COVID-19. The CDR3 DNA reads as TGTGCCACCAGCAGAGATGAGCTCGGGAGCTCCTACGAGCAGTACTTC. This sequence encodes CATSRDELGSSYEQYF.